This entry lists 21 T cell receptor beta chains sequenced from one sample in a study of early T cells in non-severe SARS-CoV-2 infection. One entry per CDR3 protein results from TCRdb running MiXCR on the 5' RACE reads. The profile shows roughly 53,000 distinct CDR3 sequences, about 9.4% of them singletons. The sequenced sample consisted of whole blood. The receptor source for this set is an adult who was a healthcare worker with PCR-confirmed SARS-CoV-2 infection or an uninfected control (not recorded which).

This clonotype was picked up many times. The CDR3 nucleotides read TGCGCCAGCAGCCAGGAAGACAGAAGATCCTACGAGCAGTACTTC. Its translation is CASSQEDRRSYEQYF. This chain joins TRBV4-3 and TRBJ2-7; D is possibly TRBD1 (5 bases). The CDR3 loop spans 15 amino acids. The V end was cut by 3 bases, the J end by 1 base, with 13 bases between. Germline V CDR1 and CDR2: LGHNA, YSLEER.

This clonotype was seen more than once but under ten times. This chain joins TRBV12-3 or TRBV12-4 and TRBJ1-2, with D possibly matching TRBD1 (5 bases). The ends were cut back, 4 bases at V and 4 bases at J, with 13 bases in the middle. The CDR3 is made up of 14 amino acids. The CDR3 sequence is CASSSGRGTYGYTF. CDR3 nucleotide sequence: TGTGCCAGCAGTTCGGGACGGGGGACCTATGGCTACACCTTC.

This clonotype has at least ten counts. The CDR3 DNA is TGTGCTAGTGGTTTGTTCGGCGAGCAGTACTTC. It is translated as CASGLFGEQYF. The rearrangement links TRBV12-5 to TRBJ2-7, with D hard to call. CDR1 and CDR2 (germline): LGHNT, FRNRAP. This CDR3 has 11 residues. Trimming pared 2 bases from V and 6 bases from J, leaving 5 bases between. Looking up the rest from reference TRBV12-5 and TRBJ2-7 gives the full variable domain: DARVTQTPRHKVTEMGQEVTMRCQPILGHNTVFWYRQTMMQGLELLAYFRNRAPLDDSGMPKDRFSAEMPDATLATLKIQPSEPRDSAVYFCASGLFGEQYFGPGTRLTVT.

This chain uses TRBV15 with TRBJ2-3; D perhaps matches TRBD2 (6 bases). CDR3 length: 14 amino acids. Trimming removed 7 bases from V and 1 base from J, with 12 bases in between. The V gene's germline CDR1 is LNHNV and CDR2 YYDKDF (reference sequence). The CDR3 protein is CATTPGDRTDTQYF. In nucleotides, the CDR3 is TGTGCCACCACCCCGGGGGACCGCACAGATACGCAGTATTTT.

In its sample, this clonotype was seen many times. V gene TRBV3-1 combines with J gene TRBJ1-2; weak D call: TRBD1 (5 bases). This CDR3 is 12 amino acids long. The V end lost 4 bases, the J end lost 4 bases, and 7 bases lay between the germline ends. Germline CDR1 reads LGHDT; CDR2 reads YNNKEL (reference sequence). The CDR3 coding sequence is TGTGCCAGCAGCCGACAGTCCTATGGCTACACCTTC. This encodes CASSRQSYGYTF.

This clonotype was picked up many times. DNA for the CDR3: TGTGCCAGCTCACCTGGGATCGTAGCTGGGGCCAACGTCCTGACTTTC. This codes for CASSPGIVAGANVLTF. The chain joins TRBV18 to TRBJ2-6; D gene uncertain. Trimming cost V 3 bases and J 2 bases, with 11 bases left between them. The CDR3 length is 16 residues. CDR1 and CDR2 (germline): KGHSH, LQKENI.

Ten or more counts support this clonotype. The genes are TRBV7-6 and TRBJ2-3, with D unresolved. CDR3 length: 15 residues. Germline V gene sequence: CDR1 SGHVS, CDR2 FNYEAQ. V gave up 4 bases and J gave up 5 bases, with 16 bases separating them. CDR3 protein: CASSSESFPIDTQYF. The CDR3 DNA follows: TGTGCCAGCAGCTCCGAAAGTTTCCCTATAGATACGCAGTATTTT.

Ten or more counts support this clonotype. The V call is TRBV7-3, the J call TRBJ2-1; D call uncertain. Germline CDR1 and CDR2: SGHTA and FQGTGA. V dropped 1 base and J dropped 0 bases, with 13 bases sitting between them. The CDR3 totals 17 residues. This CDR3 is CASSLNPGTVSYNEQFF. The CDR3 DNA sequence: TGTGCCAGCAGCTTAAATCCCGGTACAGTCTCCTACAATGAGCAGTTCTTC.

The chain joins TRBV14 to TRBJ1-2; 10 bases map to TRBD1. The V and J ends lost 2 bases and 4 bases, in that order; junction bases with no gene match: 7. The CDR3 has 16 residues. In germline, CDR1 is SGHDN, CDR2 FVKESK. For the CDR3, the DNA is TGTGCCAGCAGCCAACTCCCGGGACAGGGGACCTATGGCTACACCTTC. Residues: CASSQLPGQGTYGYTF.

In this sample, this clonotype turned up a few times. The chain has TRBV20-1 and TRBJ2-1; D is unclear. The CDR3 totals 11 residues. V dropped 5 bases and J dropped 6 bases, with 8 bases sitting between them. Germline V gene sequence: CDR1 DFQATT, CDR2 SNEGSKA (reference sequence). The CDR3 spells CSARPTNEQFF. The CDR3 DNA is TGCAGTGCTCGACCCACCAATGAGCAGTTCTTC.

V usage is TRBV3-1 and J usage is TRBJ1-1; TRBD1 matches at 7 bases. This CDR3 comprises 13 residues. V dropped 7 bases and J dropped 5; count of bases not matched to a gene: 7. CDR1 and CDR2 from the germline V gene are LGHDT and YNNKEL (reference sequence). The CDR3 nucleotides are TGTGCCAGCATCTACTCAGGGGGAACTGAAGCTTTCTTT. Translated: CASIYSGGTEAFF.

This clonotype was found many times. This chain joins TRBV5-5 and TRBJ1-2; D uncertain. Per the germline V gene, CDR1 is SGHKS and CDR2 is YYEKEE (reference sequence). The V gene lost 0 bases and the J gene lost 3 bases, with 6 bases spanning the gap. This CDR3 region has 13 residues. Here the CDR3 DNA reads TGTGCCAGCAGCTTGGGAGACGACTATGGCTACACCTTC. It is translated as CASSLGDDYGYTF.

This clonotype was seen at least ten times. This rearrangement joins TRBV2 to TRBJ1-2; 8 nucleotides line up with TRBD1. V trimming: 4 bases; J trimming: 12 bases; junction bases outside the gene matches: 7. Germline V gene data show CDR1 as SNHLY and CDR2 as FYNNEI. This CDR3 contains 12 residues. CDR3 sequence (DNA): TGTGCCAGCAGTGTCCCCCAGGGGGCCCACACCTTC. It codes for CASSVPQGAHTF.

The rearrangement links TRBV9 to TRBJ2-3; 7 bases fit TRBD2. The CDR3 is 15 amino acids. V lost 3 bases and J lost 4; bases outside the gene matches: 8. Germline loops: CDR1 SGDLS, CDR2 YYNGEE. The CDR3, as DNA: TGTGCCAGCAGCGGCCCGAGCGGGGCGTCAGATACGCAGTATTTT. Translating it yields CASSGPSGASDTQYF.

This clonotype occurred many times. The CDR3 sequence is CAISESIGGQYGYTF. The DNA for the CDR3 is TGTGCCATCAGTGAGAGTATAGGGGGCCAGTATGGCTACACCTTC. This chain links TRBV10-3 with TRBJ1-2; 7 bases agree with TRBD1. Germline CDR1 ENHRY, CDR2 SYGVKD. CDR3 length: 15 amino acids. The trim removed 2 bases at V and 5 bases at J, leaving 8 bases unmatched.

In this sample, this clonotype turned up many times. V and J are TRBV5-4 and TRBJ1-1; D is uncertain. The V and J ends lost 0 bases and 4 bases respectively, with 10 bases between them. The CDR3 contains 14 residues. The germline V gene has CDR1 SGHNT and CDR2 YYREEE (reference sequence). This chain's CDR3 is CASSLEVATTEAFF. The CDR3 DNA is TGTGCCAGCAGCTTGGAAGTAGCTACCACTGAAGCTTTCTTT.

This clonotype occurred many times. This chain connects TRBV11-3 to TRBJ2-3, with 8 bases identical to TRBD1. The V and J ends lost 4 bases and 2 bases, in that order; junction bases with no gene match: 5. In germline, CDR1 is SGHNT, CDR2 YENEEA. CDR3 length equals 15 residues. The CDR3 spells CASSYGQGPTDTQYF. CDR3 nucleotide sequence: TGTGCCAGCAGCTACGGACAGGGTCCCACAGATACGCAGTATTTT.

The chain combines TRBV7-9 with TRBJ2-2; D not resolved. Germline V gives CDR1 SEHNR, CDR2 FQNEAQ (reference sequence). V was clipped by 5 bases and J by 1 base, with 8 bases between them. The CDR3 length is 14 residues. The CDR3 DNA reads TGTGCCAGCAGCCCCCCAGGGAACACCGGGGAGCTGTTTTTT. Translating it yields CASSPPGNTGELFF.

This clonotype was counted at least ten times. The chain links TRBV5-1 to TRBJ2-7, with 11 bases that match TRBD2. The germline CDR1 and CDR2 sequences are SGHRS and YFSETQ. With V trimmed by 2 bases and J by 1 base, 8 bases remained unmatched. CDR3 length: 17 amino acids. This CDR3 is CASSFGTSGSWSYEQYF. DNA of the CDR3: TGCGCCAGCAGCTTTGGAACTAGCGGGAGTTGGTCCTACGAGCAGTACTTC.

Many counts were recorded for this clonotype. The chain links TRBV14 to TRBJ1-1; 7 bases are shared with TRBD1. Germline V lookup: CDR1 SGHDN, CDR2 FVKESK. V lost 3 bases to trimming and J lost 4 bases; unmatched junction nucleotides: 2. This CDR3 spans 13 amino acids. The chain's CDR3 is CASSQDRITEAFF. Written as DNA, the CDR3 is TGTGCCAGCAGCCAGGACAGGATCACTGAAGCTTTCTTT.

This clonotype was detected only a few times. CDR3 sequence reads: CASSSERGSTDTQYF. For the CDR3, the DNA is TGTGCCAGCAGCTCGGAGCGGGGCAGCACAGATACGCAGTATTTT. The V and J genes are TRBV7-9 and TRBJ2-3, with TRBD2 matching 7 bases. The CDR3 extends over 15 amino acids. Germline V CDR1 and CDR2: SEHNR, FQNEAQ (reference sequence). The J segment lost 0 bases and the V segment lost 4 bases, leaving 4 bases of the junction unmatched.